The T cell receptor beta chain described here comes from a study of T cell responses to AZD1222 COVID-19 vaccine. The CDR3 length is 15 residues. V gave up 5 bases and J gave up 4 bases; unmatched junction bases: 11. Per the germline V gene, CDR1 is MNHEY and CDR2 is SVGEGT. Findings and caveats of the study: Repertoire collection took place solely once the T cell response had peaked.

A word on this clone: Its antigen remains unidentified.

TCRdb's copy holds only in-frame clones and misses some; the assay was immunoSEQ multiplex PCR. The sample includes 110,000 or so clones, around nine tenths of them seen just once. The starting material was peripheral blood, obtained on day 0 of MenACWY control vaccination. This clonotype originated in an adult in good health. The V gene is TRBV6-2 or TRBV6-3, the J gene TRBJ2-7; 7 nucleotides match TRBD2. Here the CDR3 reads CASSAGGFGVYEQYF. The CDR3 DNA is TGTGCCAGCAGTGCCGGGGGGTTTGGGGTTTACGAGCAGTACTTC.